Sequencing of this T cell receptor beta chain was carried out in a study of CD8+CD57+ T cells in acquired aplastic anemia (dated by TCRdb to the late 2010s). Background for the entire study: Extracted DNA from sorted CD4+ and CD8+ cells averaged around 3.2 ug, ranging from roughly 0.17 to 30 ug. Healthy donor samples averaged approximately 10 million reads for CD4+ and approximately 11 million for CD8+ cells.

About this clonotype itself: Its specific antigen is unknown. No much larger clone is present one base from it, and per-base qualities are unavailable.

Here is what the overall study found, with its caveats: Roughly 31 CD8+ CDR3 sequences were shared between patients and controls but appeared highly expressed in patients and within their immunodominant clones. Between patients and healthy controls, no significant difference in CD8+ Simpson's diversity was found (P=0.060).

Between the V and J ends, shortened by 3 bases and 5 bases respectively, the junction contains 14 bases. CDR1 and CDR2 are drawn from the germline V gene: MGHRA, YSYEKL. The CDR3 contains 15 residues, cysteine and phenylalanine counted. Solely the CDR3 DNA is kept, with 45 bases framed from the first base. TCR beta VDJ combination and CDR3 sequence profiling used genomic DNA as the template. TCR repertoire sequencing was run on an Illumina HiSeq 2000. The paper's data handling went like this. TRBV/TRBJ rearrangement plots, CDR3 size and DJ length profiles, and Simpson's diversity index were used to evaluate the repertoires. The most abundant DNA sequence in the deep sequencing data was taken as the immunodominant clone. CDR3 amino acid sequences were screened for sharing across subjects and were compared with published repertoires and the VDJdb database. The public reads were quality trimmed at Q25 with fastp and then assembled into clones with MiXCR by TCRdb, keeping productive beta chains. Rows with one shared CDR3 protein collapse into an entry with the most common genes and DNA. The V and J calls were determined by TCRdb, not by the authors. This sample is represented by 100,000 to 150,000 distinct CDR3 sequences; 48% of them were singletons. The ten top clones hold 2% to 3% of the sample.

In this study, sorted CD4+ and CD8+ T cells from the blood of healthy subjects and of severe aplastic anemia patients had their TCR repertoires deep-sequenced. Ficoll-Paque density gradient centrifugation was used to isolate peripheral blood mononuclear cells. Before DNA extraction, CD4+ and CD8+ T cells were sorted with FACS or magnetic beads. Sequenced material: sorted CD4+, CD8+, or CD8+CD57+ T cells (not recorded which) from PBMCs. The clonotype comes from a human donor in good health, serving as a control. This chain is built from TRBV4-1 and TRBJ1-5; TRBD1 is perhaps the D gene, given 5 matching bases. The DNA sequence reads TGCGCCAGCAGCCACCACCAGGGCGGAGATCAGCCCCAGCATTTT. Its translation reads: CASSHHQGGDQPQHF.